The T cell receptor beta chain under discussion was sequenced for a study of CD8 T cells in Susac syndrome. The diagnostic criteria for definite or probable disease, as recently defined, were met by the patients with Susac syndrome. RNA amounts of roughly 0.45 to 1 ug underwent reverse transcription with random hexamers. In TCRdb, the immunoSEQ multiplex PCR reads were re-called with MiXCR into one record per CDR3 protein. The sample includes hundreds of thousands of distinct CDR3 sequences, 90% to 96% seen only once; the top ten take about 0.1%. The sequence derives from a human donor with Susac syndrome. Sequencing input: CD4+ T cells from PBMCs.

The DNA for the CDR3 is TGTGCCAGCAGAGAGGCCTTCTATAATTCACCCCTCCACTTT. Translation: CASREAFYNSPLHF. The V and J genes are TRBV25-1 and TRBJ1-6; D is undetermined. The germline V gene has CDR1 MGHDK and CDR2 SYGVNS. The CDR3 extends over 14 amino acids. V was pared by 6 bases and J by 3 bases, with 9 bases between. The variable domain in full, with the rest retrieved from reference TRBV25-1 and TRBJ1-6, is EADIYQTPRYLVIGTGKKITLECSQTMGHDKMYWYQQDPGMELHLIHYSYGVNSTEKGDLSSESTVSRIRTEHFPLTLESARPSHTSQYLCASREAFYNSPLHFGNGTRLTVT.